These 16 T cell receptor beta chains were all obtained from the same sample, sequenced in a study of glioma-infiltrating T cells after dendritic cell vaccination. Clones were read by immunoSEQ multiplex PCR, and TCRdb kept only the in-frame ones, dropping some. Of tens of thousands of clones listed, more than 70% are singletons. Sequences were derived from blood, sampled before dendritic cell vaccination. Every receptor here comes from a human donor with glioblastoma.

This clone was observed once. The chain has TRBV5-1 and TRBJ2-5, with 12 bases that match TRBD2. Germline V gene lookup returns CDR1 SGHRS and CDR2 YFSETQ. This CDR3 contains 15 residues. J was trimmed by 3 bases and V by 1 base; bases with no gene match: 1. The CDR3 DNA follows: TGCGCCAGCAGCTTGCTAGCGGGGGGGGAAGAGACCCAGTACTTC. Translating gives CASSLLAGGEETQYF.

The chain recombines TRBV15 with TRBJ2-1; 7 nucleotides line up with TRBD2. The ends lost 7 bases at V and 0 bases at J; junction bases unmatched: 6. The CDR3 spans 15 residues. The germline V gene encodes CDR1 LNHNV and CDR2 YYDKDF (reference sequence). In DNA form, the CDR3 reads TGTGCCACCAACCGGGACTACAGCTCCTACAATGAGCAGTTCTTC. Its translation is CATNRDYSSYNEQFF.

The CDR3 loop is CASSPGTGEEPQHF. Written as DNA, the CDR3 is TGTGCCAGCAGCCCGGGGACAGGGGAAGAGCCCCAGCATTTT. The V call is TRBV7-9, the J call TRBJ1-5; 10 bases are shared with TRBD1. The CDR3 spans 14 residues. Trimming at V came to 5 bases and at J to 8 bases, leaving 6 bases not matched to a gene. CDR1 SEHNR and CDR2 FQNEAQ come from the germline V gene (reference sequence).

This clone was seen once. The CDR3: CASHRTGGEGTEAFF. In DNA form, the CDR3 reads TGTGCCAGCCACCGGACAGGGGGCGAGGGGACTGAAGCTTTCTTT. This chain uses TRBV19 with TRBJ1-1; TRBD1 agrees at 11 bases. Trimming at V came to 9 bases and at J to 5 bases, leaving 11 bases not matched to a gene. Looked up from germline, CDR1 is LNHDA and CDR2 is SQIVND (reference sequence). CDR3 size: 15 residues.

The CDR3 DNA reads as TGCGCCAGCAGCTCTTCAGGGGGTCTACAAGAGACCCAGTACTTC. This encodes CASSSSGGLQETQYF. The J gene is TRBJ2-5, the V gene TRBV5-1; 7 bases line up with TRBD1. CDR1 SGHRS and CDR2 YFSETQ come from the germline V gene. The CDR3 consists of 15 residues. Trimming took 3 bases from V and 2 from J; bases not matched to a gene: 7. Together with reference TRBV5-1 and TRBJ2-5, the CDR3 gives the full variable domain: KAGVTQTPRYLIKTRGQQVTLSCSPISGHRSVSWYQQTPGQGLQFLFEYFSETQRNKGNFPGRFSGRQFSNSRSEMNVSTLELGDSALYLCASSSSGGLQETQYFGPGTRLLVL.

This chain's CDR3 is CASSFGRGEQYF. The DNA for the CDR3 is TGTGCCAGCAGTTTCGGACGGGGGGAGCAGTATTTT. The chain employs TRBV27 and TRBJ2-3; the match to TRBD2 covers 7 bases. Germline values: CDR1 MNHEY, CDR2 SMNVEV (reference sequence). Germline trimming cut 3 bases from V and 11 bases from J; bases unmatched to any gene: 5. The CDR3 length is 12 residues.

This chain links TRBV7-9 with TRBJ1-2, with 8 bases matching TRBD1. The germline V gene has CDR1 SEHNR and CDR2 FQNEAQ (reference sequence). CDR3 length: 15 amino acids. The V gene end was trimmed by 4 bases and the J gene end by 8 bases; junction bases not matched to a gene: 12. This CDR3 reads CASSSYRGDREGYTF. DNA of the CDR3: TGTGCCAGCAGCTCTTACAGGGGGGACCGGGAAGGCTACACCTTC.

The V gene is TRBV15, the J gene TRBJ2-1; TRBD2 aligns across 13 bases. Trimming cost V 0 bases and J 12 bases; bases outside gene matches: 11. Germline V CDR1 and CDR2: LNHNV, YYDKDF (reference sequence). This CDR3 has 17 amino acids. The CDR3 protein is CATSRDKGLAGSAGQFF. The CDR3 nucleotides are TGTGCCACCAGCAGAGATAAGGGACTAGCGGGAAGCGCAGGGCAGTTCTTC.

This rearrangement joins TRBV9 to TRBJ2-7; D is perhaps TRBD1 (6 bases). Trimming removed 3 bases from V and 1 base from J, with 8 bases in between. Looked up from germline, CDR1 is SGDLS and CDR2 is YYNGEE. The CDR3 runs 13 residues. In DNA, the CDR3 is TGTGCCAGCAGCGGTAGGGGGTCCTACGAGCAGTACTTC. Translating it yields CASSGRGSYEQYF.

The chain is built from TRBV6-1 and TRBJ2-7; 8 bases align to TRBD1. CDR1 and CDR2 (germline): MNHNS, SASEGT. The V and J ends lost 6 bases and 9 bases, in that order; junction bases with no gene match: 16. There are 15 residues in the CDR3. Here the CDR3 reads CASRNRDRNLLPQYF. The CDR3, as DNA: TGTGCCAGCAGGAACCGGGACAGGAATCTCCTACCGCAGTACTTC.

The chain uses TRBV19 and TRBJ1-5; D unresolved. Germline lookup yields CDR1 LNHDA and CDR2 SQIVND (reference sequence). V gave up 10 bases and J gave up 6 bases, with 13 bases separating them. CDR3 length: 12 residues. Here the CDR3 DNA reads TGTGCCACCGGAGGCAATAGTCAGCCCCAGCATTTT. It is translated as CATGGNSQPQHF. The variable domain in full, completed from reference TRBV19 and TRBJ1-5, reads DGGITQSPKYLFRKEGQNVTLSCEQNLNHDAMYWYRQDPGQGLRLIYYSQIVNDFQKGDIAEGYSVSREKKESFPLTVTSAQKNPTAFYLCATGGNSQPQHFGDGTRLSIL.

The CDR3 DNA follows: TGTGCCAGCACGGGGGTCAACGCTGAAGCTTTCTTT. Residues: CASTGVNAEAFF. V usage is TRBV28 and J usage is TRBJ1-1; tentative D call: TRBD1 (5 bases). CDR3 length: 12 amino acids. The ends were cut back, 7 bases at V and 6 bases at J, with 12 bases in the middle. Germline values: CDR1 MDHEN, CDR2 SYDVKM.

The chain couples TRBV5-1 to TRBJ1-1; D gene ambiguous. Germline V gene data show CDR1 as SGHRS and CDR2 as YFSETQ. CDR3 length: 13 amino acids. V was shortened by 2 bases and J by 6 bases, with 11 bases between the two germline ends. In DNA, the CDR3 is TGCGCCAGCAGCTTTGGGAGTCCCCCTGAAGCTTTCTTT. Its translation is CASSFGSPPEAFF.

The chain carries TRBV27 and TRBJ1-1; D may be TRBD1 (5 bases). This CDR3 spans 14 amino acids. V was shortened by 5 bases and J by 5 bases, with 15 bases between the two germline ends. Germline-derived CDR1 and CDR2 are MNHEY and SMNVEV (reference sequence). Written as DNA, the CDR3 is TGTGCCAGCAGTGCCGAAAGGGGCCGGACTGAAGCTTTCTTT. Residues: CASSAERGRTEAFF.

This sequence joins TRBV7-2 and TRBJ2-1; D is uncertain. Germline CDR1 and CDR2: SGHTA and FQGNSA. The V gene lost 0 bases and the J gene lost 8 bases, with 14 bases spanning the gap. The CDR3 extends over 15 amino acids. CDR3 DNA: TGTGCCAGCAGCTTAGCCGGCGAGCCCAGGCATGAGCAGTTCTTC. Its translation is CASSLAGEPRHEQFF. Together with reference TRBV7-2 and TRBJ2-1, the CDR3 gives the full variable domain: GAGVSQSPSNKVTEKGKDVELRCDPISGHTALYWYRQSLGQGLEFLIYFQGNSAPDKSGLPSDRFSAERTGGSVSTLTIQRTQQEDSAVYLCASSLAGEPRHEQFFGPGTRLTVL.

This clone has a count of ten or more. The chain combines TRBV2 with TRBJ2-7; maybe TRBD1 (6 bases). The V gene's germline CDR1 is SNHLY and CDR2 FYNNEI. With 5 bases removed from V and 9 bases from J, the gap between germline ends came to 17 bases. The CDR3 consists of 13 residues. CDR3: CASSPTGQQGQYF. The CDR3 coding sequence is TGTGCCAGCAGTCCTACGGGGCAACAGGGGCAGTACTTC.